This T cell receptor (beta chain) came from a study of CD8+ T cells in alopecia areata. Study summary: Affected scalp percentage set treated patients' severity scores.

V shed 5 bases and J shed 4 bases, with 9 bases lying between them. From germline, CDR1 is LNHNV and CDR2 YYDKDF (reference sequence). The CDR3 has 13 amino acids. Worth noting for this clone: What it binds is unknown.

The treatment is: oral pan-JAK inhibitor, 5-10 mg twice daily. Broader study findings: Scalp lesions, especially in alopecia totalis/universalis, had higher clonality than normal scalp. TCR sharing across patients was less clear than in mice, possibly HLA-related.

Following extraction, RNA underwent reverse transcription to cDNA, which served as the sequencing template. Generated by immunoSEQ multiplex PCR, the TCRdb table keeps only in-frame clones and is missing some. The table has about 190,000 clones, approximately 56% seen once; the top ten hold around 0.69%. The V and J genes are TRBV15 and TRBJ2-1; D is unresolved. Sequenced material: CD4+ T cells sorted from blood, taken at week 4, from a patient treated with tofacitinib. The TCR sequence derives from a human donor with alopecia areata. CDR3 in amino acids: CATSDGPYNEQFF. The CDR3 DNA reads TGTGCCACCAGCGATGGGCCGTACAATGAGCAGTTCTTC.